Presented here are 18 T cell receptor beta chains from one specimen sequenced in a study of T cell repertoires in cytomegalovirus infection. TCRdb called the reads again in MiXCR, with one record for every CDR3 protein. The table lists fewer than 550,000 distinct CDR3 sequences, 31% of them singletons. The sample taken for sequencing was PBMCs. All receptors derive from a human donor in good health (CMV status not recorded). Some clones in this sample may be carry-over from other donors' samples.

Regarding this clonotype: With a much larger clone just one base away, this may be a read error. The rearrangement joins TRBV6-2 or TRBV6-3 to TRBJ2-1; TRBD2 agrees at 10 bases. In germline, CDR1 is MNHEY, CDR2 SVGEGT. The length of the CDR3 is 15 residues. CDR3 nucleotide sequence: TGTTCCAGCAGAGCCGGGACTAGCGACTACAATGAGCAGTTCTTC. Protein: CSSRAGTSDYNEQFF.

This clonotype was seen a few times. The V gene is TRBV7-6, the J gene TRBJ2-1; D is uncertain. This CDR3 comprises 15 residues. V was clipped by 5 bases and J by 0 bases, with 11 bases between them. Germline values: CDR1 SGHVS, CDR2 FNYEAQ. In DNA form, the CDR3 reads TGTGCCAGCAGCCCCGAAGCAGTCTCCTACAATGAGCAGTTCTTC. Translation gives CASSPEAVSYNEQFF.

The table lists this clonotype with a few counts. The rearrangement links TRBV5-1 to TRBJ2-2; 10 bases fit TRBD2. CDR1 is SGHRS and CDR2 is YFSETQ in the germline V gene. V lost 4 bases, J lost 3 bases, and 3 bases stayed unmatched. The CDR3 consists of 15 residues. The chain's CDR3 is CASSISGGHTGELFF. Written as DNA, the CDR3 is TGCGCCAGCAGCATTAGCGGGGGGCACACCGGGGAGCTGTTTTTT.

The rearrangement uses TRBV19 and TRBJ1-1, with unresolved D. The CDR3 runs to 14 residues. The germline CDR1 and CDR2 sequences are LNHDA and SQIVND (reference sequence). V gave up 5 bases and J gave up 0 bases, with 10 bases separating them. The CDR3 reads CASSSPDLNTEAFF. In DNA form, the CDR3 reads TGTGCCAGTAGTTCCCCAGATTTGAACACTGAAGCTTTCTTT. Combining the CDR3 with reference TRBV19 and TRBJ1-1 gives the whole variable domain DGGITQSPKYLFRKEGQNVTLSCEQNLNHDAMYWYRQDPGQGLRLIYYSQIVNDFQKGDIAEGYSVSREKKESFPLTVTSAQKNPTAFYLCASSSPDLNTEAFFGQGTRLTVV.

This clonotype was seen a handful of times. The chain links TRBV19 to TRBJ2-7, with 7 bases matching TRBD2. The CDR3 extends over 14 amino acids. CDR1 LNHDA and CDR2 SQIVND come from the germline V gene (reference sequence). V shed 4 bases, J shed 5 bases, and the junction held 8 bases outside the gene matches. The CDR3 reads CASSTHTGGNEQYF. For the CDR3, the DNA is TGTGCCAGTAGTACACACACCGGGGGGAACGAGCAGTACTTC.

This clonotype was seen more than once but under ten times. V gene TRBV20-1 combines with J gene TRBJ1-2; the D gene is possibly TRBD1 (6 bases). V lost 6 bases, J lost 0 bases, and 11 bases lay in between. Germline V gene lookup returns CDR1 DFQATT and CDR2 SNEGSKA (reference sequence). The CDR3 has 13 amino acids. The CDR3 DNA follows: TGCAGTGCCGCAGGGGTAGCTAACTATGGCTACACCTTC. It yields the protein CSAAGVANYGYTF.

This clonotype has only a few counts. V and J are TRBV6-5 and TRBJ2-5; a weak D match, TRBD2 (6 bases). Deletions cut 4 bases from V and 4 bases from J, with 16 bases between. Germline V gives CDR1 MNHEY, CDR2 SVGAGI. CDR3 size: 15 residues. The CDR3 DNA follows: TGTGCCAGCAGTTCGTCGGGGATCGGGGGAGAGACCCAGTACTTC. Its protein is CASSSSGIGGETQYF.

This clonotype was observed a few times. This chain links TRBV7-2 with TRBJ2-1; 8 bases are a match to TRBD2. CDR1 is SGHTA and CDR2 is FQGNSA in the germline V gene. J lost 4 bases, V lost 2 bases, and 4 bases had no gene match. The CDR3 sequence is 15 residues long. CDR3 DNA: TGTGCCAGCAGCTTACGGGGGGGCGGGTACAATGAGCAGTTCTTC. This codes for CASSLRGGGYNEQFF.

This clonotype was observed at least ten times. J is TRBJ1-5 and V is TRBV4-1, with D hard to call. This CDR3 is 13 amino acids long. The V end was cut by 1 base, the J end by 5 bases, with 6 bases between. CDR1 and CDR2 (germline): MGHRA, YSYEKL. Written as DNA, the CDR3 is TGCGCCAGCAGCCAAGTGTGGGATCAGCCCCAGCATTTT. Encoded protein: CASSQVWDQPQHF.

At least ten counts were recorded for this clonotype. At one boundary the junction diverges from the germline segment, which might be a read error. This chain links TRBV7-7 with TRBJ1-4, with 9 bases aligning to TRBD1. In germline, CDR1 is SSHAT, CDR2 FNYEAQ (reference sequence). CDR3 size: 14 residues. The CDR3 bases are TGTGCTAGCAGCACCGACAGGGGGGATGAAAAACTGTTTTTT. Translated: CASSTDRGDEKLFF.

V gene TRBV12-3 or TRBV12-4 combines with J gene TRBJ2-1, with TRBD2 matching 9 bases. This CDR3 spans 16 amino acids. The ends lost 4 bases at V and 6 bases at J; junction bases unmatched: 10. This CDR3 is CASSSPWGTSSNEQFF. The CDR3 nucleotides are TGTGCCAGCAGTTCCCCATGGGGGACTAGCTCCAATGAGCAGTTCTTC.

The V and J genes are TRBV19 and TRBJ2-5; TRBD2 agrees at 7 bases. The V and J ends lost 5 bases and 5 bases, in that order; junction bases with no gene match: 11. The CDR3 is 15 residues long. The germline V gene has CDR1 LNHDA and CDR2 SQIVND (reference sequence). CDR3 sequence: CASSGLVGARETQYF. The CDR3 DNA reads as TGTGCCAGTAGTGGACTAGTTGGGGCTAGGGAGACCCAGTACTTC.

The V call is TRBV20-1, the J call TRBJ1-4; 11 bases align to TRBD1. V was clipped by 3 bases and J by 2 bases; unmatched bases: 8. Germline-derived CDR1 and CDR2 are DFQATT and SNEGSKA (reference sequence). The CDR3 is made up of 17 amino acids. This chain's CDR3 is CSARAGQGAGTNEKLFF. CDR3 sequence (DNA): TGCAGTGCTAGGGCAGGACAGGGGGCCGGGACTAATGAAAAACTGTTTTTT.

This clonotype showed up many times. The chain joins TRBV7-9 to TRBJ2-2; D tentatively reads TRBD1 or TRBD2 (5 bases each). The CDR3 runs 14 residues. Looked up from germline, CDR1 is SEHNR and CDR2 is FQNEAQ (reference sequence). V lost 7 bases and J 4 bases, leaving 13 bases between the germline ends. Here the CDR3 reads CASNPAGTTGELFF. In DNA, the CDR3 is TGTGCCAGCAACCCCGCAGGGACCACCGGGGAGCTGTTTTTT.

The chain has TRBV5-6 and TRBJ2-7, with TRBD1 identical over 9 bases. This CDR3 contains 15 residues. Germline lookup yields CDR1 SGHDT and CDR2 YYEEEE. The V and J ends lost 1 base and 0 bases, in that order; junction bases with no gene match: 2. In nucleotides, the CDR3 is TGTGCCAGCAGCTTGAGGGACAGGGCCTCCTACGAGCAGTACTTC. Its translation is CASSLRDRASYEQYF.

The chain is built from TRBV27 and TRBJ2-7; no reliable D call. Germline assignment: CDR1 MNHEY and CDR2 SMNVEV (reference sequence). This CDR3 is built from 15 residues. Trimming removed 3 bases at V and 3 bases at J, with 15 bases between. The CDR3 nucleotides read TGTGCCAGCAGTTTGGGTGCTCTCTCATACTACGAGCAGTACTTC. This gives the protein CASSLGALSYYEQYF.

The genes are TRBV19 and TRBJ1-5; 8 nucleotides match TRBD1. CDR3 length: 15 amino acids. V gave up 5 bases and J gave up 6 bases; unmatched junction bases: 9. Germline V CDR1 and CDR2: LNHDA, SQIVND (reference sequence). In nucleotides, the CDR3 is TGTGCCAGTAGTGCCGGGACAGGAGCGGGTCAGCCCCAGCATTTT. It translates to CASSAGTGAGQPQHF.

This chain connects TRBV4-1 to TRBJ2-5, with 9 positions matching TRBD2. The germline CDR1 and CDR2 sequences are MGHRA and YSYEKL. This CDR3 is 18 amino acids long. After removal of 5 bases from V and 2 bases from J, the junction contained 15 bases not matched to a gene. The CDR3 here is CASSDPAPGLAEQETQYF. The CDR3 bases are TGCGCCAGCAGCGATCCGGCACCGGGACTAGCAGAACAAGAGACCCAGTACTTC.